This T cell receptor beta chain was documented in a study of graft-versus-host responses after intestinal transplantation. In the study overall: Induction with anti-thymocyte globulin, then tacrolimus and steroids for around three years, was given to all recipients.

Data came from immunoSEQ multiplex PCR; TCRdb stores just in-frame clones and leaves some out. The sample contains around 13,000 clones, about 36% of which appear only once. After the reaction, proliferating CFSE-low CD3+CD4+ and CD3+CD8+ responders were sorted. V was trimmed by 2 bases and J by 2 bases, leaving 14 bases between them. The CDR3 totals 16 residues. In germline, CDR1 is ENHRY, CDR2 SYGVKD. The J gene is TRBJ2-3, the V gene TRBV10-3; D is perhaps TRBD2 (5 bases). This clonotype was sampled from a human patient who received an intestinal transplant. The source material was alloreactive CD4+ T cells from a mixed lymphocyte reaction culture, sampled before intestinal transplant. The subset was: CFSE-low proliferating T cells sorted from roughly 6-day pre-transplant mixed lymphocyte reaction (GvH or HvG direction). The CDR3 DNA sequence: TGTGCCATCAGTGAGGCGACTACTAGGACCACAGATACGCAGTATTTT. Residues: CAISEATTRTTDTQYF.